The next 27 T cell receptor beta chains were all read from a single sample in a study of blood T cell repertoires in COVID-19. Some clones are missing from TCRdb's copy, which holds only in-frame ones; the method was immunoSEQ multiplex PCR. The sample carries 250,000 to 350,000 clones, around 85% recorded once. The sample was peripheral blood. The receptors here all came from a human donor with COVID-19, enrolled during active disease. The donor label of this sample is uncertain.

CDR3 residues: CASSQWTSGTYEQYF. The DNA for the CDR3 is TGTGCCAGCAGCCAATGGACTAGCGGGACCTACGAGCAGTACTTC. The rearrangement uses TRBV4-2 and TRBJ2-7, with 12 nucleotides matching TRBD2. The CDR3 consists of 15 residues. Losses at the gene ends were 2 bases for V and 2 bases for J; bases not matched to a gene: 1. Germline V CDR1 and CDR2: LGHNA, YNFKEQ.

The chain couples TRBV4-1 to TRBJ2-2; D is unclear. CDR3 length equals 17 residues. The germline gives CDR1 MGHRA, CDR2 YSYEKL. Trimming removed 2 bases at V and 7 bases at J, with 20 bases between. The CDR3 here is CASSQTTLRSNGGELFF. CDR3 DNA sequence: TGCGCCAGCAGCCAAACCACTCTACGCTCTAACGGCGGGGAGCTGTTTTTT.

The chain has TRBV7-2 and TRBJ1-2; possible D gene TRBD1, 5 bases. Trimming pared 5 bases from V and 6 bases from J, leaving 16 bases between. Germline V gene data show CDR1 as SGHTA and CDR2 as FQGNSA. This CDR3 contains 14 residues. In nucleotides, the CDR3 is TGTGCCAGCAGCCTATTCTACGGGGGAGATGGCTACACCTTC. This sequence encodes CASSLFYGGDGYTF.

The chain's CDR3 is CASSEIRGGTDTQYF. The CDR3 nucleotides read TGTGCCAGCAGTGAAATTCGCGGGGGGACAGATACGCAGTATTTT. V and J are TRBV2 and TRBJ2-3; 8 bases fit TRBD2. Losses at the gene ends were 2 bases for V and 3 bases for J; bases not matched to a gene: 4. Per the germline V gene, CDR1 is SNHLY and CDR2 is FYNNEI. The length of the CDR3 is 15 residues.

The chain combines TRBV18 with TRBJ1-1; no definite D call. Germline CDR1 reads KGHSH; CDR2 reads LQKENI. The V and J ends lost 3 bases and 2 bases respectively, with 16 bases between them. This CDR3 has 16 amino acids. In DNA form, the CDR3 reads TGTGCCAGCTCACCCCGGGAGGCGATCGGCAACACTGAAGCTTTCTTT. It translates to CASSPREAIGNTEAFF.

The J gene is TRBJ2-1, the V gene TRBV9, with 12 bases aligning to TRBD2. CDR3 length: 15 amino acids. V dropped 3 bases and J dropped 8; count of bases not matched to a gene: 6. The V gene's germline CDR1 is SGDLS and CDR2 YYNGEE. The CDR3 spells CASSERLAGVYEQFF. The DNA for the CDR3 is TGTGCCAGCAGCGAGAGACTAGCGGGAGTTTATGAGCAGTTCTTC.

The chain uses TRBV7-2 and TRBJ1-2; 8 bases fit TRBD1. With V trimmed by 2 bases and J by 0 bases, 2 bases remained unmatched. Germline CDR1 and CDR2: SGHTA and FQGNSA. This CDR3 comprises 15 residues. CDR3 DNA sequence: TGTGCCAGCAGCTTAAGGACAGGGCCTAACTATGGCTACACCTTC. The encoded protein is CASSLRTGPNYGYTF.

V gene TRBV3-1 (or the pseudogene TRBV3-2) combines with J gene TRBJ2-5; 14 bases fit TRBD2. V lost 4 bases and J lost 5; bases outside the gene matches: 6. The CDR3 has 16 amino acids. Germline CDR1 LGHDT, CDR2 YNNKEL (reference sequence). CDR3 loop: CASSLGLAGGGETQYF. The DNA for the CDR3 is TGTGCCAGCAGCCTTGGACTAGCGGGAGGTGGTGAGACCCAGTACTTC.

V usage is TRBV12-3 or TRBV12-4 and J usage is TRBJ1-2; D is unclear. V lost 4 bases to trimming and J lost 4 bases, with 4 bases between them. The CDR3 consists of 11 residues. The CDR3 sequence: CASSSSYGYTF. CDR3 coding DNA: TGTGCCAGCAGTTCCTCCTATGGCTACACCTTC.

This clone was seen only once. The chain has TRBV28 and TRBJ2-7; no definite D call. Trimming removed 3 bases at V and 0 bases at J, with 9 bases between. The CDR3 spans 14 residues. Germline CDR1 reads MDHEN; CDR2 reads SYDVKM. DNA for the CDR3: TGTGCCAGCAGTTTTTGGGCTGGCTCCTACGAGCAGTACTTC. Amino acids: CASSFWAGSYEQYF.

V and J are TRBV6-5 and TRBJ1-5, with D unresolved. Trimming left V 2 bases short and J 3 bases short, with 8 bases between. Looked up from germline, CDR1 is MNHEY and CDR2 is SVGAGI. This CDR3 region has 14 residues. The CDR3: CASSYAQINQPQHF. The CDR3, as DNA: TGTGCCAGCAGTTACGCACAAATCAATCAGCCCCAGCATTTT.

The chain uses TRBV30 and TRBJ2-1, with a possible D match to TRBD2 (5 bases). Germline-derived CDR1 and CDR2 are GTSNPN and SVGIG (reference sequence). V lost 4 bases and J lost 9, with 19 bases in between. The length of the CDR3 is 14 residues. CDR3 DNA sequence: TGTGCCTGGACCCTCCTCCAAAGCGGAGGTGAGCAGTTCTTC. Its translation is CAWTLLQSGGEQFF.

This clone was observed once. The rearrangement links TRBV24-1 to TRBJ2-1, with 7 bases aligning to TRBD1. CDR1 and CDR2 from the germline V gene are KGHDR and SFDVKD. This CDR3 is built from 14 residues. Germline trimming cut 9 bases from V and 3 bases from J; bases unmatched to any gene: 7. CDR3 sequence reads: CATSGTVNYNEQFF. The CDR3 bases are TGTGCCACCTCCGGGACAGTGAACTACAATGAGCAGTTCTTC.

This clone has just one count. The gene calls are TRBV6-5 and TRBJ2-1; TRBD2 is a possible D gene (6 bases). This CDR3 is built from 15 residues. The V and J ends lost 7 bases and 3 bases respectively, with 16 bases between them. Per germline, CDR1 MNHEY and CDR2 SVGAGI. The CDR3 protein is CASIKGRDSYNEQFF. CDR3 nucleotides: TGTGCCAGCATCAAAGGGCGGGATAGCTACAATGAGCAGTTCTTC.

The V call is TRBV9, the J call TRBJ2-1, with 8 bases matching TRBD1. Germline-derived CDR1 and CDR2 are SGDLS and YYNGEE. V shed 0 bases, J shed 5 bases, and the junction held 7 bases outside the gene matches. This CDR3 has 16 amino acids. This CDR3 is CASSVAAGQGNNEQFF. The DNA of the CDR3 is TGTGCCAGCAGCGTAGCAGCAGGACAGGGCAACAATGAGCAGTTCTTC.

The CDR3 region has the DNA TGTGCCAGTAGGACGACTAGTTCCTACGAGCAGTACTTC. This encodes CASRTTSSYEQYF. J is TRBJ2-7 and V is TRBV19, with a tentative D call TRBD2 (6 bases). The CDR3 runs to 13 residues. From germline, CDR1 is LNHDA and CDR2 SQIVND (reference sequence). V was clipped by 6 bases and J by 1 base, with 10 bases between them.

The CDR3 region is CASSPYPGENEQYF. DNA of the CDR3: TGTGCCAGCAGCCCATATCCTGGGGAGAACGAGCAGTACTTC. The chain recombines TRBV21-1 with TRBJ2-7; the D call of TRBD2 is as the table states it, not checked on the DNA. TRBV21-1 has pseudogene status. The CDR3 contains 14 residues.

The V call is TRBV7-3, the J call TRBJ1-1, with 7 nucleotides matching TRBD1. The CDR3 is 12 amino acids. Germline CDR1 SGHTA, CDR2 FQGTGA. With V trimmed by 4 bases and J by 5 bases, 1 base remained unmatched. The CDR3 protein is CASSSTGTEAFF. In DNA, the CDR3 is TGTGCCAGCAGCTCGACAGGGACTGAAGCTTTCTTT.

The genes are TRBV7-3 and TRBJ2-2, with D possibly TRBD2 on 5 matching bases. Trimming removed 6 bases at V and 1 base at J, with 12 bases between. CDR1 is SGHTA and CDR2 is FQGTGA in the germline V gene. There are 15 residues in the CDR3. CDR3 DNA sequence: TGTGCCAGCAGACGAGTAAGCGGGAACACCGGGGAGCTGTTTTTT. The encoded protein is CASRRVSGNTGELFF. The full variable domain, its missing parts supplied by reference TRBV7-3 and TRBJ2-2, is GAGVSQTPSNKVTEKGKYVELRCDPISGHTALYWYRQSLGQGPEFLIYFQGTGAADDSGLPNDRFFAVRPEGSVSTLKIQRTERGDSAVYLCASRRVSGNTGELFFGEGSRLTVL.

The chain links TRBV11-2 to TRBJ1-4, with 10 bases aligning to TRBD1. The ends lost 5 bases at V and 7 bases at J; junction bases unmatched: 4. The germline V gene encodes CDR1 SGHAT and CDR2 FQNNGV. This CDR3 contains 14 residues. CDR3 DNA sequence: TGTGCCAGCAGCCAGGACAGGGGGAGTGAAAAACTGTTTTTT. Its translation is CASSQDRGSEKLFF.

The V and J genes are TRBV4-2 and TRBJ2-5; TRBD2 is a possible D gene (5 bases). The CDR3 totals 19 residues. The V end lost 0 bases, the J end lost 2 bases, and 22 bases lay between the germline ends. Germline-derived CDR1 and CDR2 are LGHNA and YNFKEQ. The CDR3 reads CASSQDRTVGESPQETQYF. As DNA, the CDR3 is TGTGCCAGCAGCCAAGATCGTACCGTCGGGGAGAGCCCACAAGAGACCCAGTACTTC.

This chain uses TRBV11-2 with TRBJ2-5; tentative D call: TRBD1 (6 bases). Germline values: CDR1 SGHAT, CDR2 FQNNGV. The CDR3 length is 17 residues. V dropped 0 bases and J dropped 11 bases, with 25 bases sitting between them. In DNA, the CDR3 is TGTGCCAGCAGCTTAGAGCGGGCCGGGACATCCTATATGCCTCAGTACTTC. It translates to CASSLERAGTSYMPQYF.

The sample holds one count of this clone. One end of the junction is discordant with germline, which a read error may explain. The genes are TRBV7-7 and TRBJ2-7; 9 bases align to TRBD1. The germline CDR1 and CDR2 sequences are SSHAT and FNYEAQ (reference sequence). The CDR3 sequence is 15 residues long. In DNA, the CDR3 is TGTGCTAGCAGCCCTACAGGGGGCTCCTGGTACGAGCAGTACTTC. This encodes CASSPTGGSWYEQYF.

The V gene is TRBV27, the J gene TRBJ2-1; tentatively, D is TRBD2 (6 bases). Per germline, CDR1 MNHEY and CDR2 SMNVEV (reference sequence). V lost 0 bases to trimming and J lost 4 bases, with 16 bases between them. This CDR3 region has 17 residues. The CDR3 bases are TGTGCCAGCAGTTTATCCGTGGCCGGGAGCGCATACAATGAGCAGTTCTTC. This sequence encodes CASSLSVAGSAYNEQFF.

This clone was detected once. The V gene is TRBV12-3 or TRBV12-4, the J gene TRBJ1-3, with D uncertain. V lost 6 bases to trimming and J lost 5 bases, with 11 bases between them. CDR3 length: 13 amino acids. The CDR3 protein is CASSLTGRNTIYF. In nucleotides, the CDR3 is TGTGCCAGCAGCCTTACCGGGAGAAACACCATATATTTT.

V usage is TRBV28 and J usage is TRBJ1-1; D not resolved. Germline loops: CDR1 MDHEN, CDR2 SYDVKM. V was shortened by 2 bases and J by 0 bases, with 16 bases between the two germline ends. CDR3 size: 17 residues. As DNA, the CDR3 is TGTGCCAGCAGTTTACCCCTGAGACAACCGATGAACACTGAAGCTTTCTTT. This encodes CASSLPLRQPMNTEAFF.

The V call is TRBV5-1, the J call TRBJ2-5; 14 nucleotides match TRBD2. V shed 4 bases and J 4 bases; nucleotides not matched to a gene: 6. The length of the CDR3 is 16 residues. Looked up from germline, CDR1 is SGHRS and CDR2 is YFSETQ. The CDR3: CASSERGLAGGETQYF. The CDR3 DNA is TGCGCCAGCAGCGAACGCGGACTAGCGGGAGGAGAGACCCAGTACTTC.